This T cell receptor beta chain was sequenced in a study of T cell changes during pregnancy in multiple sclerosis. Only one count was recorded for this clone. Trimming cost V 7 bases and J 0 bases; bases outside gene matches: 14. CDR1 and CDR2 from the germline V gene are WNHNN and SYGVQD (reference sequence). The CDR3 covers 17 residues. Sequencing was performed with immunoSEQ multiplex PCR; in TCRdb, only in-frame clones are kept and a portion is missing. The sample yields 30,000 to 45,000 clones, around nine tenths seen once. The V and J genes are TRBV10-1 and TRBJ2-7; 8 bases map to TRBD1. This TCR came from a female donor with multiple sclerosis, enrolled in a pregnancy study. Sequences were derived from CD8+ T cells from peripheral blood mononuclear cells, sampled before pregnancy. CDR3 in amino acids: CASTQQRGTGVSYEQYF. The CDR3 region has the DNA TGCGCCAGCACCCAACAACGGGGGACAGGAGTCTCCTACGAGCAGTACTTC.